This TCR beta chain comes out of a study of cytomegalovirus exposure and HLA in healthy donors. PCR used 60 Vbeta primers and 13 Jbeta primers. In the original processing: It was a later analysis that counted roughly 80 million unique TCR beta chains, of which some 10 million were shared. This table comes from immunoSEQ multiplex PCR, and its TCRdb copy is limited to in-frame clones, with some not included. The V and J calls and clone size are taken from that table; D and trimming were inferred from the DNA. The listing records approximately 130,000 clones. The CDR3 contains 12 residues. Germline CDR1 is GTSNPN and CDR2 is SVGIG (reference sequence). J gave up 6 bases and V 3 bases, and 4 bases lay outside the gene matches. Comments on this clone: Its antigen is unidentified.

Findings and caveats of the study: Cytomegalovirus association was listed for about 150 TCR beta chains. The authors assumed roughly uniform sequencing depth across donors for presence/absence analyses. An Asian-associated ancestry cluster reportedly showed fewer N-insertions than the approximately 650-donor mean in a later analysis.

The chain is built from TRBV30 and TRBJ1-1; 7 nucleotides align to TRBD1. The source of this sequence is a woman aged 55-69 years in good health and CMV-seronegative. Sequenced: PBMCs. The CDR3: CAWSQGGPEAFF. The CDR3 DNA reads as TGTGCCTGGAGCCAGGGGGGCCCTGAAGCTTTCTTT.